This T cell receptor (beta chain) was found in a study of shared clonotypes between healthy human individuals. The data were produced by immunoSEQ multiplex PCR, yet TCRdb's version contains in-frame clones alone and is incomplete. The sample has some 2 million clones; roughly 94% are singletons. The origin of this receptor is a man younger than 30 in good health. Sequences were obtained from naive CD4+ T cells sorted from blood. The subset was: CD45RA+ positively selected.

CDR3 sequence reads: CASSSGTGTFFGDTEAFF. CDR3 coding DNA: TGTGCCAGCAGCTCAGGAACCGGGACCTTCTTCGGGGACACTGAAGCTTTCTTT. This sequence joins TRBV7-8 and TRBJ1-1; D is perhaps TRBD1 (5 bases). Trimming removed 4 bases at V and 3 bases at J, with 24 bases between. This CDR3 spans 18 amino acids. Germline CDR1 SGHVS, CDR2 FQNEAQ.